Each of the 20 T cell receptor beta chains below was sequenced from the same sample in a study of identical twins. From the 5' RACE reads, TCRdb called clonotypes with MiXCR, one entry per CDR3 protein. The sample has roughly 250,000 distinct CDR3 sequences, approximately 7.9% seen once. These data also featured in a second study, about yellow fever vaccine responses in identical twins.

The sample taken for sequencing was CD8+ T cells sorted from blood. Receptors originate from a young woman in good health.

The chain carries TRBV7-3 and TRBJ2-1, with 8 bases that match TRBD2. CDR3 length: 15 amino acids. Trimming took 5 bases from V and 3 from J; bases not matched to a gene: 6. In germline, CDR1 is SGHTA, CDR2 FQGTGA. The CDR3 nucleotides read TGTGCCAGCAGCAAAGCGGGAGTGGGCTACAATGAGCAGTTCTTC. Protein: CASSKAGVGYNEQFF.

This clonotype was seen more than once but under ten times. V gene TRBV6-1 combines with J gene TRBJ2-1; D may correspond to TRBD1 or TRBD2 (5 bases each). The CDR3 has 15 residues. The V end lost 6 bases, the J end lost 1 base, and 13 bases lay between the germline ends. Germline assignment: CDR1 MNHNS and CDR2 SASEGT. The CDR3 loop is CASSHRDPSYNEQFF. The CDR3 bases are TGTGCCAGCAGCCACCGGGACCCTTCCTACAATGAGCAGTTCTTC.

The sample holds many counts of this clonotype. Here the CDR3 reads CASSLPLPRGETQYF. The DNA for the CDR3 is TGTGCCAGCAGCTTACCCCTCCCCCGAGGGGAGACCCAGTACTTC. The V and J genes are TRBV7-9 and TRBJ2-5; maybe TRBD2 (5 bases). V dropped 2 bases and J dropped 5 bases, with 15 bases sitting between them. CDR1 and CDR2 (germline): SEHNR, FQNEAQ (reference sequence). The CDR3 extends over 15 amino acids.

This clonotype was observed a few times. The V gene is TRBV5-1, the J gene TRBJ2-3, with TRBD2 matching 11 bases. Germline-derived CDR1 and CDR2 are SGHRS and YFSETQ. The CDR3 runs 19 residues. Trimming removed 3 bases from V and 1 base from J; junction bases left unmatched: 13. Here the CDR3 DNA reads TGCGCCAGCAGCTCCCCCCTACTGACTAGCGGGGAGCGCACAGATACGCAGTATTTT. Amino acids: CASSSPLLTSGERTDTQYF.

This clonotype was picked up many times. This chain joins TRBV5-1 and TRBJ2-1; TRBD2 aligns across 8 bases. CDR3 length: 19 residues. The germline CDR1 and CDR2 sequences are SGHRS and YFSETQ. With 0 bases clipped from V and 4 bases from J, the junction kept 15 bases outside the gene matches. The CDR3 sequence is CASSLEGPLAGGGYNEQFF. The DNA of the CDR3 is TGCGCCAGCAGCTTGGAGGGTCCCTTGGCGGGAGGTGGATACAATGAGCAGTTCTTC.

The rearrangement uses TRBV5-4 and TRBJ2-5, with a possible D match to TRBD1 (5 bases). The CDR3 has 16 amino acids. V gave up 4 bases and J gave up 3 bases, with 19 bases separating them. Per the germline V gene, CDR1 is SGHNT and CDR2 is YYREEE (reference sequence). CDR3 bases: TGTGCCAGCAGCCCGACCCGCCTAGGGGTTGAAGAGACCCAGTACTTC. It codes for CASSPTRLGVEETQYF.

The chain recombines TRBV5-1 with TRBJ2-5; 7 bases align to TRBD2. V shed 1 base and J 5 bases; nucleotides not matched to a gene: 14. Germline loops: CDR1 SGHRS, CDR2 YFSETQ. This CDR3 has 17 residues. In DNA, the CDR3 is TGCGCCAGCAGCTTGTTGGGCGGGAGCGGCCGCCGCGAGACCCAGTACTTC. This codes for CASSLLGGSGRRETQYF.

The chain carries TRBV24-1 and TRBJ2-7; 7 nucleotides match TRBD1. V trimming: 5 bases; J trimming: 3 bases; junction bases outside the gene matches: 12. This CDR3 is 16 amino acids long. The germline CDR1 and CDR2 sequences are KGHDR and SFDVKD. DNA for the CDR3: TGTGCCACCAGTGCTACCGACAGGGCTGGGAGCTACGAGCAGTACGTC. Amino acids: CATSATDRAGSYEQYV.

This rearrangement joins TRBV4-1 to TRBJ2-2; the D is unclear. V lost 0 bases to trimming and J lost 3 bases, with 26 bases between them. CDR1 MGHRA and CDR2 YSYEKL come from the germline V gene. The CDR3 loop spans 21 amino acids. The CDR3 protein is CASSQDRPSRSKSDYTGELFF. CDR3 DNA: TGCGCCAGCAGCCAAGATCGGCCTAGTCGGTCGAAATCAGATTACACCGGGGAGCTGTTTTTT.

This clonotype came up a few times. The chain couples TRBV24-1 to TRBJ2-2; D is undetermined. This CDR3 comprises 15 residues. The V gene's germline CDR1 is KGHDR and CDR2 SFDVKD. With 5 bases removed from V and 1 base from J, the gap between germline ends came to 10 bases. The DNA of the CDR3 is TGTGCCACCAGTGGAGTAAACCAGAACACCGGGGAGCTGTTTTTT. Its protein is CATSGVNQNTGELFF.

There are a few counts of this clonotype. The rearrangement joins TRBV20-1 to TRBJ2-5; a possible D gene is TRBD2 (5 bases). Germline CDR1 DFQATT, CDR2 SNEGSKA (reference sequence). The V gene lost 5 bases and the J gene lost 2 bases, with 15 bases spanning the gap. The CDR3 is 14 residues long. CDR3 in amino acids: CSAPGNKHQETQYF. The CDR3 region has the DNA TGCAGTGCTCCGGGGAACAAGCATCAAGAGACCCAGTACTTC.

This clonotype was seen ten or more times. The chain uses TRBV5-6 and TRBJ2-7; D is undetermined. Germline CDR1 and CDR2: SGHDT and YYEEEE. Trimming took 0 bases from V and 3 from J, leaving 7 bases between them. This CDR3 has 13 residues. The CDR3 region is CASSLGLNYEQYF. CDR3 sequence (DNA): TGTGCCAGCAGCTTGGGGCTGAACTACGAGCAGTACTTC.

This clonotype appeared a few times. The J gene is TRBJ2-1, the V gene TRBV4-1, with D possibly matching TRBD2 (5 bases). V lost 0 bases and J 2 bases, leaving 20 bases between the germline ends. This CDR3 spans 19 amino acids. Germline CDR1 reads MGHRA; CDR2 reads YSYEKL. The CDR3: CASSQDPAIWTSPYNEQFF. The CDR3 region has the DNA TGCGCCAGCAGCCAAGATCCCGCCATTTGGACTTCGCCCTACAATGAGCAGTTCTTC.

This clonotype occurred many times. The rearrangement links TRBV29-1 to TRBJ2-1, with D tentatively TRBD2 (6 bases). V lost 5 bases to trimming and J lost 1 base, with 9 bases between them. This CDR3 has 13 residues. Germline assignment: CDR1 SQVTM and CDR2 ANQGSEA. The CDR3 DNA is TGCAGCGTTCCCGGGAGATCCTACAATGAGCAGTTCTTC. Its protein product is CSVPGRSYNEQFF.

In this sample, this clonotype turned up many times. The chain combines TRBV12-3 or TRBV12-4 with TRBJ2-1, with TRBD1 identical over 7 bases. CDR3 length: 16 residues. V gave up 4 bases and J gave up 3 bases; unmatched junction bases: 9. The chain's CDR3 is CASSSLTGVDYNEQFF. Written as DNA, the CDR3 is TGTGCCAGCAGTTCTCTAACAGGGGTCGACTACAATGAGCAGTTCTTC.

This clonotype was seen at least ten times. This rearrangement joins TRBV6-1 to TRBJ2-5; D is unresolved. The CDR3 sequence is 14 residues long. Per the germline V gene, CDR1 is MNHNS and CDR2 is SASEGT. Trimming took off 5 bases at V and 2 bases at J, with 12 bases between the two ends. The CDR3 DNA is TGTGCCAGCAGTAGCTTTGGCACACAAGAGACCCAGTACTTC. It codes for CASSSFGTQETQYF.

This clonotype was picked up a small number of times. The chain has TRBV24-1 and TRBJ2-3; 9 bases fit TRBD1. This CDR3 is built from 15 residues. The junction had 6 bases not matched to a gene; V was cut back by 5 bases and J by 4 bases. CDR1 is KGHDR and CDR2 is SFDVKD in the germline V gene. CDR3 protein: CATSGDRVWSDTQYF. For the CDR3, the DNA is TGTGCCACCAGTGGGGACAGGGTTTGGTCAGATACGCAGTATTTT.

The rearrangement links TRBV12-3 or TRBV12-4 to TRBJ1-6; D is ambiguous. V lost 6 bases and J lost 6, with 18 bases in between. The CDR3 spans 16 residues. The DNA of the CDR3 is TGTGCCAGCAGCCCCCGTGGGGTTGGTCCTAATTCACCCCTCCACTTT. Its protein is CASSPRGVGPNSPLHF.

V usage is TRBV10-2 and J usage is TRBJ1-1; 9 bases are shared with TRBD1. The CDR3 contains 15 residues. With 3 bases clipped from V and 2 bases from J, the junction kept 4 bases outside the gene matches. Germline V gene sequence: CDR1 WSHSY, CDR2 SAAADI. Here the CDR3 reads CASSDGTGSNTEAFF. The CDR3 coding sequence is TGCGCCAGCAGTGACGGGACAGGGTCAAACACTGAAGCTTTCTTT.

This clonotype was observed many times. This chain links TRBV10-1 with TRBJ2-7, with D perhaps matching TRBD1 or TRBD2 (5 bases each). Trimming cost V 3 bases and J 0 bases, with 12 bases left between them. In germline, CDR1 is WNHNN, CDR2 SYGVQD (reference sequence). The length of the CDR3 is 15 residues. The CDR3 here is CASSEGEPRSYEQYF. DNA of the CDR3: TGCGCCAGCAGTGAAGGGGAGCCCCGCTCCTACGAGCAGTACTTC.